There are many counts of the clone carrying this T cell receptor (beta chain). The antigen remains unidentified. The sample is drawn from a study of neurological immune-mediated disorders. Per the germline V gene, CDR1 is LGHNA and CDR2 is YSLEER. This CDR3 has 15 amino acids. Trimming shortened V by 2 bases and J by 0 bases, and 9 bases separated the two germline ends. Study conclusions and caveats: Expanded clones shared no CDR3 amino acid sequences across subjects, suggesting private repertoires in all groups.

TCRdb independently ran MiXCR on the 5' RACE reads; one entry per CDR3 protein. The sample has some 95,000 distinct CDR3 sequences; 3% to 4.5% are singletons. This receptor was taken from a woman aged 18-30 years with multiple sclerosis. Sequencing was performed on PBMCs. The V call is TRBV4-3, the J call TRBJ2-3; D possibly corresponds to TRBD1 (5 bases). DNA for the CDR3: TGCGCCAGCAGCCAACGACAGATTAGCACAGATACGCAGTATTTT. As protein: CASSQRQISTDTQYF.